This T cell receptor beta chain was captured by sequencing in a study of shared clonotypes between healthy human individuals. Sequenced by immunoSEQ multiplex PCR; TCRdb stores in-frame clones only, minus some. The sample lists roughly 2.2 million clones; 92% were seen once. Germline CDR1 and CDR2: MNHEY and SMNVEV (reference sequence). CDR3 length: 15 amino acids. V shed 5 bases and J shed 4 bases, with 17 bases lying between them. The sequenced sample was naive CD4+ T cells from PBMCs. Subset described: CD45RA+ positively selected. This sequence was found in a man aged 18 to 30 in good health. Some clones in this sample may be carry-over from other donors' samples. This rearrangement joins TRBV27 to TRBJ1-2, with D maybe TRBD1 (6 bases). Written as DNA, the CDR3 is TGTGCCAGCAGTCCACCCCCAGGGGATAGCTATGGCTACACCTTC. This gives the protein CASSPPPGDSYGYTF.